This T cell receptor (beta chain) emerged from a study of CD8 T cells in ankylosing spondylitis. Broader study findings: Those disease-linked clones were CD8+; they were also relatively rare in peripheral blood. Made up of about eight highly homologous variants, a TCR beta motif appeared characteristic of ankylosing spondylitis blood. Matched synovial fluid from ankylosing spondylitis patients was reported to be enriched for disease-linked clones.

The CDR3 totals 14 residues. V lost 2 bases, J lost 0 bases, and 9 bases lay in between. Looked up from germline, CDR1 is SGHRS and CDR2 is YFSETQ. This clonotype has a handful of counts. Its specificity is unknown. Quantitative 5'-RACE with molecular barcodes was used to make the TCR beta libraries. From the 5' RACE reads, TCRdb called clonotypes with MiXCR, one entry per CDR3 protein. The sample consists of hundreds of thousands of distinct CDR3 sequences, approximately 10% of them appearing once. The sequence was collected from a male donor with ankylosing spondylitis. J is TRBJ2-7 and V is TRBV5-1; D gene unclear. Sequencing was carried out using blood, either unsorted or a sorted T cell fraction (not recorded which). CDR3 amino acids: CASSLYALSYEQYF. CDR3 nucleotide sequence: TGCGCCAGCAGCTTATATGCCCTCTCCTACGAGCAGTACTTC.